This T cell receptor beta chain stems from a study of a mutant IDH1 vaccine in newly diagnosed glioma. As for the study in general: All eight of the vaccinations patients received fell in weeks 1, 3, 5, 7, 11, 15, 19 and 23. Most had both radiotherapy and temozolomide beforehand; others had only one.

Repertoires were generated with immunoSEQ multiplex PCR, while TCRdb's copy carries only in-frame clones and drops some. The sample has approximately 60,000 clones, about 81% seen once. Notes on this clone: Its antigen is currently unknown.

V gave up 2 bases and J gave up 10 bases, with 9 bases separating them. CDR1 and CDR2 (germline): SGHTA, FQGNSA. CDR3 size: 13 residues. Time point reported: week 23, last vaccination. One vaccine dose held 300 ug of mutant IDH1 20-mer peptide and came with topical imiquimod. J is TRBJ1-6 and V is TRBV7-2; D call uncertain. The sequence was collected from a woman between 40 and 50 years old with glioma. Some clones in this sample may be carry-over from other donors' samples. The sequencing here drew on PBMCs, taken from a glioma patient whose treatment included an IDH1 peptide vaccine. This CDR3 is CASSLLQNSPLHF. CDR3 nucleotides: TGTGCCAGCAGCTTACTACAGAACTCACCCCTCCACTTT.